Sequencing of this T cell receptor beta chain was carried out in a study of control samples from healthy donors and cancer patients. Clones were sequenced by immunoSEQ multiplex PCR, and TCRdb holds only the in-frame ones, with some missing. The sample comprises about 150,000 clones, about 89% of which are singletons, and roughly 5% rests with the top ten. The CDR3 length is 15 residues. Trimming shortened V by 6 bases and J by 2 bases, and 13 bases separated the two germline ends. Germline V gene data show CDR1 as ENHRY and CDR2 as SYGVKD. The TCR was taken from a man aged 25-45 years in good health. What was sequenced was blood. The chain links TRBV10-3 to TRBJ2-2, with a weak D call TRBD1 (5 bases). The CDR3 DNA sequence: TGTGCCATCAGAGAGGACACCCTCAACACCGGGGAGCTGTTTTTT. It specifies CAIREDTLNTGELFF.